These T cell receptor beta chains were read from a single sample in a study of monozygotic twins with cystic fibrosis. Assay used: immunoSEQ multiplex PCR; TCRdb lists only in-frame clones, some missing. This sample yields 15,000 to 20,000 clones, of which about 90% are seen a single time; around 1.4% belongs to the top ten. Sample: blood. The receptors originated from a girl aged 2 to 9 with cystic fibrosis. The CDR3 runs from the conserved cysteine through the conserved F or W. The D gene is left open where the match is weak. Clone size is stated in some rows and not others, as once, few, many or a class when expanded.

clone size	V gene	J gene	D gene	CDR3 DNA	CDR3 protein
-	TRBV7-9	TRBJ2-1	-	TGTGCCAGCAGCCCCCGACAGGGAGGGGAATACAATGAGCAGTTCTTC	CASSPRQGGEYNEQFF
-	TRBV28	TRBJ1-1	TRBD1	TGTGCCAGCAGTGGGGACAGGGGATCAATTGAAGCTTTCTTT	CASSGDRGSIEAFF
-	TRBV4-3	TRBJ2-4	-	TGCGCCAGCAGCCAAGAGGGCGGGACCGGAAAAAACATTCAGTACTTC	CASSQEGGTGKNIQYF
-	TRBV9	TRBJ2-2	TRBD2	TGTGCCAGCGGTAGCGGGGGGGCCGACACCGGGGAGCTGTTTTTT	CASGSGGADTGELFF
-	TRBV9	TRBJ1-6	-	TGTGCCAGCAGCGTAGACCCCTCCTATAATTCACCCCTCCACTTT	CASSVDPSYNSPLHF
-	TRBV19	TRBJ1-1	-	TGTGCCAGTAGTCCGGGGACAAAAGCTTTCTTT	CASSPGTKAFF
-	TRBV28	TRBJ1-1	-	TGTGCCAGCAGTTTAGTGGTTGAGGTAGAATCGAACACTGAAGCTTTCTTT	CASSLVVEVESNTEAFF
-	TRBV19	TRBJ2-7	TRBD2	TGTGCCAGTAAAGAGACCGGGACTAGCTCGTTCGAGCAGTACTTC	CASKETGTSSFEQYF
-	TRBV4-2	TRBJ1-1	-	TGTGCCAGCAGCCAAACCCCGGAAGGGCACTACACTGAAGCTTTCTTT	CASSQTPEGHYTEAFF
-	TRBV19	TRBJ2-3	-	TGTGCCAGTAGTATTTGGGGAGGAAGTAGCACAGATACGCAGTATTTT	CASSIWGGSSTDTQYF
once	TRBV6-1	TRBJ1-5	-	TGTGCCAGCAGTGAACCACGGGGAAGGCATCAGCCCCAGCATTTT	CASSEPRGRHQPQHF
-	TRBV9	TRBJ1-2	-	TGTGCCAGCAGCCCCGGGACACAGTCTAACTATGGCTACACCTTC	CASSPGTQSNYGYTF
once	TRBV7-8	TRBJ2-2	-	TGTGCCAGCAGCTCAGGACGAGGGATGAACACCGGGGAGCTGTTTTTT	CASSSGRGMNTGELFF
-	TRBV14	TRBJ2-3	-	TGTGCCAGCAGCCAAGATTTAGCAGATACGCAGTATTTT	CASSQDLADTQYF
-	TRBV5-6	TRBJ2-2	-	TGTGCCAGCAGCTTCGCAGGGACCGGGGAGCTGTTTTTT	CASSFAGTGELFF
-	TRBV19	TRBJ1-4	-	TGTGCCAGTAGTTCGGCCCCTAATGAAAAACTGTTTTTT	CASSSAPNEKLFF
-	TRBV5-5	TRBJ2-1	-	TGTGCCAGCAGCTTCAGGACTTTAATGTCCTCCTACAATGAGCAGTTCTTC	CASSFRTLMSSYNEQFF
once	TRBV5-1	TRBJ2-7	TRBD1	TGCGCCAGCAGCTTGGTGACAGGGACCTACGAGCAGTACTTC	CASSLVTGTYEQYF
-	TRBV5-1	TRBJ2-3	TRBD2	TGCGCCAGCAGCTCAGCAAGGGGACTAGCGGGAATTAGCACAGATACGCAGTATTTT	CASSSARGLAGISTDTQYF
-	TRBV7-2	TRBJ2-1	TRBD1	TGTGCCAGCAGCTTCTTGGGACAGGGGGACAATGAGCAGTTCTTC	CASSFLGQGDNEQFF
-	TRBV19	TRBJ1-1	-	TGTGCCAGTAGTTCTCAAACTGAAGCTTTCTTT	CASSSQTEAFF
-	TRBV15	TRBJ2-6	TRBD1	TGTGCCACCAGCAGAACAGGGGGCTCTGGGGCCAACGTCCTGACTTTC	CATSRTGGSGANVLTF
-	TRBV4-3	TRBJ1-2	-	TGCGCCAGCAGCCAGGCAGCTACCCACTATGGCTACACCTTC	CASSQAATHYGYTF
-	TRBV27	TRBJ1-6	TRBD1	TGTGCCAGCAGTTTCTACAGGGGGCACAGTAATTCACCCCTCCACTTT	CASSFYRGHSNSPLHF
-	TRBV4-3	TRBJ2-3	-	TGCGCCAGCAGCCAAGTAAGGGCTAGCACAGATACGCAGTATTTT	CASSQVRASTDTQYF
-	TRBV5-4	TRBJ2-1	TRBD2	TGTGCCAGCAGCGAGCGACTAGCGGGTAACAATGAGCAGTTCTTC	CASSERLAGNNEQFF
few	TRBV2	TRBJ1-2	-	TGTGCCAGCAGTGTTAGGGGAATCAACTATGGCTACACCTTC	CASSVRGINYGYTF
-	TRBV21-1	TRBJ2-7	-	TGTGCCAGCAGCAAACTGGCGGGAGACCACGAGCAGTACTTC	CASSKLAGDHEQYF
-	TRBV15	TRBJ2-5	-	TGTGCCACCAGCAGAGAGCACGAGACCCAGTACTTC	CATSREHETQYF
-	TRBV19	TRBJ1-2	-	TGTGCCAGTAGCCTCGGGGGGCCCGACTATGGCTACACCTTC	CASSLGGPDYGYTF
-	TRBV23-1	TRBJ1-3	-	TGCGCCACTCAGAGCTCTGGAAACACCATATATTTT	CATQSSGNTIYF
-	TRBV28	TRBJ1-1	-	TGTGCCAGCAGTTTTACACAGCAAACTGAAGCTTTCTTT	CASSFTQQTEAFF
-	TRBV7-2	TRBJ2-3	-	TGTGCCAGCAGCAATCAGGGAATTACGCAGTATTTT	CASSNQGITQYF
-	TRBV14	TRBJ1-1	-	TGTGCCAGCAGCCAAGGGGGACGCACTGAAGCTTTCTTT	CASSQGGRTEAFF
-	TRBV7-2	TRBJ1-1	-	TGTGCCAGCAGCTCCAGGGGCTCCGGCCCCAACACTGAAGCTTTCTTT	CASSSRGSGPNTEAFF
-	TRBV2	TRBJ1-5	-	TGTGCCAGCAGTGTAGCGGCGGAAGGTCAGCATTTT	CASSVAAEGQHF
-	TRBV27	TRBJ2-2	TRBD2	TGTGCCAGCAGTTTCTGGCTAGCGGGAGGGCCGGGCACCGGGGAGCTGTTTTTT	CASSFWLAGGPGTGELFF
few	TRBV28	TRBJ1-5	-	TGTGCCAGCAGCTCCCCGTTCAGCCAGCCCCAGCATTTT	CASSSPFSQPQHF
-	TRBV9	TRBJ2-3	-	TGTGCCAGCAGCGTAGGAAGCCCCGGAGGCAGGCAGTATTTT	CASSVGSPGGRQYF
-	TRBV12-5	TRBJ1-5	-	TGTGCTAGTGGTAAGGACGGGTCCTTAAATCAGCCCCAGCATTTT	CASGKDGSLNQPQHF
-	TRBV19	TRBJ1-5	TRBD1	TGTGCCAGTAGTGCGGCCGGGACAGGTTTCAATCAGCCCCAGCATTTT	CASSAAGTGFNQPQHF
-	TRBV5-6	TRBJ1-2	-	TGTGCCAGCAGCAGCCCCCCGACAGGCTATGGCTACACCTTC	CASSSPPTGYGYTF
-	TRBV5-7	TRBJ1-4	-	TGTGCCAGCAGCCAGACAGTTGCAACTAATGAAAAACTGTTTTTT	CASSQTVATNEKLFF
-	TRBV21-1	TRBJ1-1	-	TGTGCCAGCAGCGCCATCAGCGGGGGCACTGAAGCTTTCTTT	CASSAISGGTEAFF
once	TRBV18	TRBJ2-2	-	TGTGCCAGCTCACCCATGACCCCCGGGGACACCGGGGAGCTGTTTTTT	CASSPMTPGDTGELFF
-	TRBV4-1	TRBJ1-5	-	TGCGCCAGCAGCCGTCAACCGGGAGAGAATCAGCCCCAGCATTTT	CASSRQPGENQPQHF
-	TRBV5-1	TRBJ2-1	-	TGCGCCAGCAGCTTGGTCGGGGATGAGCAGTTCTTC	CASSLVGDEQFF
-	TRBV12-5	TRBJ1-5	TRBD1	TGTGCTAGTGGTTTGACAGACAGGGGGAATCAGCCCCAGCATTTT	CASGLTDRGNQPQHF
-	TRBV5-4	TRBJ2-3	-	TGTGCCAGCAGCTTGCCCCGGATAGATACGCAGTATTTT	CASSLPRIDTQYF
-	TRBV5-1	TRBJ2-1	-	TGCGCCAGCAGCTTGGGACAGACTTCCTACAATGAGCAGTTCTTC	CASSLGQTSYNEQFF
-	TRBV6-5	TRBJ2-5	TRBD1	TGTGCCAGCAGTTACAGGGGGCTGGAGACCCAGTACTTC	CASSYRGLETQYF
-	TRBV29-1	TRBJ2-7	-	TGCAGCGTTGAGACTGGATACGAGCAGTACTTC	CSVETGYEQYF
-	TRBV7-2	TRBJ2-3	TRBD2	TGTGCCAGCAGCTTAGCCCTAGCGGGGGGGCTAAGTTTTAAAGATACGCAGTATTTT	CASSLALAGGLSFKDTQYF
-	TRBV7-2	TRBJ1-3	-	TGTGCCAGCAGCGATATGGGAGGGGCCGCTTACACCATATATTTT	CASSDMGGAAYTIYF